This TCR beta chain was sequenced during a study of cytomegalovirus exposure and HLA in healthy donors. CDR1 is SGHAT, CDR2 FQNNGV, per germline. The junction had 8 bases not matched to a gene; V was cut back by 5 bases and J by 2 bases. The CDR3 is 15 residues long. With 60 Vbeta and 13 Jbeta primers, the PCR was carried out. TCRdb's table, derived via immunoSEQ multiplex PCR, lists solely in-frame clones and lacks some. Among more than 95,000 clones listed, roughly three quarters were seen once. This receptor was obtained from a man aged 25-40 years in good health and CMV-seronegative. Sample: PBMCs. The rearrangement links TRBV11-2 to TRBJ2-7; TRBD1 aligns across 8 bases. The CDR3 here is CASSVRTGIPYEQYF. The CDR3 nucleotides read TGTGCCAGCAGCGTTCGGACAGGGATCCCCTACGAGCAGTACTTC. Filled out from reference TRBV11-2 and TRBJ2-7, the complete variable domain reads EAGVAQSPRYKIIEKRQSVAFWCNPISGHATLYWYQQILGQGPKLLIQFQNNGVVDDSQLPKDRFSAERLKGVDSTLKIQPAKLEDSAVYLCASSVRTGIPYEQYFGPGTRLTVT.